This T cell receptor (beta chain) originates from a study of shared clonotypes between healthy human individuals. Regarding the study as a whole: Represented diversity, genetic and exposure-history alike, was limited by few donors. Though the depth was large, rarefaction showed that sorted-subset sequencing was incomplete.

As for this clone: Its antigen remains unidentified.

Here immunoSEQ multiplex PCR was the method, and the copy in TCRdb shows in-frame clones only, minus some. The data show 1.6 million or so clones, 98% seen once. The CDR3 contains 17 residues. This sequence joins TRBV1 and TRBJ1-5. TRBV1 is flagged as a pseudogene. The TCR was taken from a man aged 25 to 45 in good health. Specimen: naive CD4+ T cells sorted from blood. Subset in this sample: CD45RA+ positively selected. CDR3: CTSSHFTVPDSQQPQHF. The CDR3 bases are TGCACCAGCAGCCACTTTACGGTCCCGGACTCCCAACAGCCCCAGCATTTT.